This T cell receptor (beta chain) appears in the sequencing data of a study of T cell changes during pregnancy in multiple sclerosis. Trimming took off 1 base at V and 0 bases at J, with 10 bases between the two ends. CDR1 MGHRA and CDR2 YSYEKL come from the germline V gene. The CDR3 loop spans 16 amino acids. The table came from immunoSEQ multiplex PCR; TCRdb's copy has only in-frame clones and leaves some out. This table has some 20,000 clones, approximately 90% appearing once. The sample was CD4+ T cells from peripheral blood mononuclear cells, taken in the first trimester of pregnancy. This clonotype was obtained from a female donor in good health, enrolled as a control in a pregnancy study. This sequence joins TRBV4-1 and TRBJ2-1; D unresolved. The CDR3 DNA reads TGCGCCAGCAGCCAAGTCCTAAGCTACTCCTACAATGAGCAGTTCTTC. It specifies CASSQVLSYSYNEQFF.